The clone carrying this T cell receptor beta chain turned up a few times. As yet, its antigen is unknown. This sample was taken from a study of STAT5B mutations in CD4+ large granular lymphocyte leukemia. The CDR3 contains 16 residues. V gave up 4 bases and J gave up 7 bases; unmatched junction bases: 6. Germline CDR1 and CDR2: MNHNY and SVGAGI (reference sequence). Overall study results and limits: 8/27 top patient clones versus 2/35 control clones were TRBV06-family.

Control samples were healthy donors' buffy coats. This was a survey-level run. Authors' methods: A productive frequency of 2.59 x 10-5 was the lowest detectable. Profiled with immunoSEQ multiplex PCR; TCRdb holds only in-frame clones, not every one. The V and J calls and clone size are taken from that table; D and trimming were inferred from the DNA. There are 30,000 or so clones in the sample; 65% to 85% occur only once, and roughly 2% lies in the top ten. This receptor was taken from a human donor in good health. J is TRBJ2-2 and V is TRBV6-6, with 13 bases matching TRBD2. Sequences were obtained from CD4+ T cells from blood buffy coats. The CDR3 here is CASSSTSGRGGGELFF. CDR3 coding DNA: TGTGCCAGCAGTTCCACTAGCGGGAGGGGTGGCGGGGAGCTGTTTTTT.